This TCR beta chain was recovered during a study of T-cell memory formation after mild COVID-19. Findings and caveats of the study: Clones that shrank (day 15 to 85) were balanced CD4/CD8, whereas later expanders leaned CD4+. CD4+ contracting clones were found mainly in CM and EM, and CD8+ ones in EMRA. A second wave of clones peaked on day 37, and their SARS-CoV-2 specificity went unconfirmed.

Libraries for TCRalpha and TCRbeta carried sample barcodes and unique molecular identifiers via 5'RACE. TCRdb re-analysed the 5' RACE reads in MiXCR, keeping a single row per CDR3 protein. The sample shows 300,000 to 400,000 distinct CDR3 sequences, around 15% of them seen only once. This clonotype has a handful of counts. Its antigen is unidentified. Trimming shortened V by 5 bases and J by 1 base, and 12 bases separated the two germline ends. CDR3 size: 15 residues. Germline CDR1 and CDR2: SGHVS and FQNEAQ. Specimen: PBMCs or a T cell subset sorted from them (not recorded which). The sequence was obtained from a man aged 18 to 30 who had mild COVID-19 (a few samples of this study predate the infection). Cell type and time point are not known. This sequence joins TRBV7-8 and TRBJ1-5, with no clear D. In DNA, the CDR3 is TGTGCCAGCAGCCAGCGGCGGTTGAGCAATCAGCCCCAGCATTTT. Protein product: CASSQRRLSNQPQHF. Full variable domain (outside the CDR3, taken from reference TRBV7-8 and TRBJ1-5): GAGVSQSPRYKVAKRGQDVALRCDPISGHVSLFWYQQALGQGPEFLTYFQNEAQLDKSGLPSDRFFAERPEGSVSTLKIQRTQQEDSAVYLCASSQRRLSNQPQHFGDGTRLSIL.